This T cell receptor (beta chain) stems from a study of T cell repertoires in cytomegalovirus infection. From germline, CDR1 is SEHNR and CDR2 FQNEAQ (reference sequence). The CDR3 runs 13 residues. V shed 1 base and J shed 3 bases, with 4 bases lying between them. Ten or more counts support this clonotype. Its antigen is not known. TCRdb itself ran the reads through MiXCR, one entry per CDR3 protein. In the table there are approximately 990,000 distinct CDR3 sequences, under 40% of which are singletons. The rearrangement links TRBV7-9 to TRBJ1-3; D remains ambiguous. The source material was cultured CD8+ T cells from PBMCs, sampled from culture after CMV antigen stimulation. The sequence derives from a human donor in good health (CMV status not recorded). Some clones in this sample may be carry-over from other donors' samples. CDR3 amino acids: CASSLGGGNTIYF. As DNA, the CDR3 is TGTGCCAGCAGCTTAGGAGGTGGAAACACCATATATTTT. Using reference TRBV7-9 and TRBJ1-3 for the parts outside the CDR3, the full variable domain is DTGVSQNPRHKITKRGQNVTFRCDPISEHNRLYWYRQTLGQGPEFLTYFQNEAQLEKSRLLSDRFSAERPKGSFSTLEIQRTEQGDSAMYLCASSLGGGNTIYFGEGSWLTVV.